This TCR beta chain was identified in a study of memory CD4+ T cells and cytomegalovirus serostatus. Study-level background: Donors were healthy Belgian adults, under 10 CMV seropositive and roughly 25 seronegative.

Trimming took off 2 bases at V and 1 base at J, with 14 bases between the two ends. Per germline, CDR1 LGHNT and CDR2 FRNRAP. This CDR3 contains 16 residues. Produced via immunoSEQ multiplex PCR; TCRdb's table is partial and in-frame only. The table lists 70,000 to 90,000 clones, roughly 80% of them singletons. Single viable CD3+CD4+CD8-CD45RO+ cells were sorted as the memory CD4+ T cells. This TCR was recovered from an adult in good health and CMV-seropositive. What was sequenced was memory CD4+ T cells from blood. The chain uses TRBV12-5 and TRBJ1-2, with D perhaps TRBD1 (5 bases). The CDR3 here is CASGLTYLRGNYGYTF. DNA for the CDR3: TGTGCTAGTGGTTTGACTTATTTGAGGGGTAACTATGGCTACACCTTC.